This T cell receptor beta chain was profiled in a study of T cells after yellow fever vaccination. Overall study results and limits: Detected again after the booster were most primary-vaccination clones, at approximately 95% CD4 and roughly 88% CD8.

Concerning this clonotype: Its antigen is currently unknown.

V was cut by 3 bases and J by 4 bases, with 14 bases left in between. The CDR3 loop spans 15 amino acids. Germline-derived CDR1 and CDR2 are KGHDR and SFDVKD. TCRdb independently ran MiXCR on the 5' RACE reads; one entry per CDR3 protein. The repertoire holds about 320,000 distinct CDR3 sequences, with approximately 4% as singletons. V and J are TRBV24-1 and TRBJ2-5, with D maybe TRBD1 (6 bases). The sample consisted of PBMCs, taken 15 days after the yellow fever booster vaccination. The TCR sequence derives from a man aged 18 to 30 who received the YFV17D yellow fever vaccine. The CDR3 here is CATSDTTGLRETQYF. The DNA for the CDR3 is TGTGCCACCAGTGATACCACAGGGCTGCGAGAGACCCAGTACTTC.